The present entry profiles one T cell receptor (beta chain) with its context. Germline CDR1 and CDR2: MGHRA and YSYEKL. This CDR3 comprises 14 residues. V was trimmed by 0 bases and J by 3 bases, leaving 6 bases between them. This specimen belongs to a study of CD8 T cells in Susac syndrome. Study context: Treatment status at blood draw for the Susac syndrome patients was therapy-naive, corticosteroids, or intravenous immunoglobulin alone.

RNA totalling roughly 0.45 to 1 ug underwent reverse transcription with random hexamers. With immunoSEQ multiplex PCR, TCR beta CDR3 was amplified across 54 Vbeta and 13 Jbeta. From the immunoSEQ multiplex PCR reads, TCRdb called clonotypes with MiXCR, one entry per CDR3 protein. The sample contains around 81,000 distinct CDR3 sequences, over 85% of which appear only once. The patients with Susac syndrome satisfied recently defined diagnostic criteria for either definite or probable disease. Sequenced sample: CD8+ T cells from PBMCs. The TCR originated in a human donor with Susac syndrome. The chain joins TRBV4-1 to TRBJ1-5; maybe TRBD1 (5 bases). CDR3 nucleotide sequence: TGCGCCAGCAGCCAAGACAGGGACAATCAGCCCCAGCATTTT. This translates into CASSQDRDNQPQHF.